These 13 T cell receptor beta chains were sequenced from one sample in a study of cytomegalovirus exposure and HLA in healthy donors. Some clones are missing from TCRdb's copy, which holds only in-frame ones; the method was immunoSEQ multiplex PCR. This table holds some 150,000 clones, 85% to 90% found once. Source material: PBMCs. The receptor source for this set is a woman aged 18-35 years in good health and CMV-seropositive.

The chain recombines TRBV5-4 with TRBJ2-7; D is ambiguous. Per the germline V gene, CDR1 is SGHNT and CDR2 is YYREEE (reference sequence). The CDR3 is made up of 15 amino acids. The germline V and J ends were trimmed by 4 bases and 3 bases, with 17 bases remaining between them. CDR3 nucleotide sequence: TGTGCCAGCAGCCCGCCCGGGTTAAATATCTACGAGCAGTACTTC. Protein product: CASSPPGLNIYEQYF.

The chain links TRBV11-2 to TRBJ1-2; the match to TRBD1 covers 7 bases. The CDR3 spans 14 residues. V shed 3 bases and J 5 bases; nucleotides not matched to a gene: 6. Germline CDR1 SGHAT, CDR2 FQNNGV. The CDR3 nucleotides are TGTGCCAGCAGCTTTACAGGGGATTTATATGGCTACACCTTC. This codes for CASSFTGDLYGYTF.

This clone was detected a few times. The gene calls are TRBV5-1 and TRBJ2-7; 7 bases agree with TRBD1. CDR3 length: 13 residues. Germline V lookup: CDR1 SGHRS, CDR2 YFSETQ. The junction had 8 bases not matched to a gene; V was cut back by 7 bases and J by 4 bases. The CDR3 sequence is CASRRDSAYEQYF. Written as DNA, the CDR3 is TGCGCCAGCCGCCGGGACAGTGCGTACGAGCAGTACTTC.

This clone was seen a single time. V is TRBV10-3 and J is TRBJ2-3, with 11 positions matching TRBD2. The germline V gene encodes CDR1 ENHRY and CDR2 SYGVKD. The CDR3 is 14 amino acids. The ends lost 10 bases at V and 8 bases at J; junction bases unmatched: 11. The CDR3 bases are TGTGCCACGGTTCTAGCGGGAGGTACCGGTACGCAGTATTTT. It specifies CATVLAGGTGTQYF.

V usage is TRBV7-6 and J usage is TRBJ2-7; 8 nucleotides line up with TRBD1. From germline, CDR1 is SGHVS and CDR2 FNYEAQ. V trimming: 5 bases; J trimming: 3 bases; junction bases outside the gene matches: 6. The CDR3 sequence is 14 residues long. The CDR3 sequence: CASSPIGQGYEQYF. In DNA, the CDR3 is TGTGCCAGCAGCCCGATCGGACAGGGCTACGAGCAGTACTTC.

This CDR3 reads CASRALTGAGNYGYTF. In DNA form, the CDR3 reads TGTGCCAGCAGGGCACTGACAGGGGCTGGCAACTATGGCTACACCTTC. The chain recombines TRBV2 with TRBJ1-2, with TRBD1 matching over 8 bases. Per the germline V gene, CDR1 is SNHLY and CDR2 is FYNNEI. V lost 6 bases to trimming and J lost 2 bases; unmatched junction nucleotides: 11. The CDR3 has 16 amino acids.

The J gene is TRBJ2-7, the V gene TRBV30, with a tentative D call TRBD2 (6 bases). The CDR3 spans 12 residues. CDR1 and CDR2 (germline): GTSNPN, SVGIG (reference sequence). Trimming stripped 5 bases from V and 3 bases from J, with 11 bases between. Written as DNA, the CDR3 is TGTGCCTGGGGACGGGGGAACTACGAGCAGTACTTC. Translated: CAWGRGNYEQYF.

The chain joins TRBV11-3 to TRBJ2-1; tentative D call: TRBD1 (5 bases). This CDR3 has 14 residues. CDR1 is SGHNT, CDR2 YENEEA, per germline. V shed 1 base and J shed 5 bases, with 9 bases lying between them. DNA of the CDR3: TGTGCCAGCAGCTTAGCTAGGGGTAACAATGAGCAGTTCTTC. Its protein product is CASSLARGNNEQFF.

CDR3 sequence reads: CASSFPMQGGTEAFF. The CDR3 DNA reads TGTGCCAGCAGCTTCCCCATGCAGGGCGGCACTGAAGCTTTCTTT. This sequence joins TRBV7-2 and TRBJ1-1; a possible D gene is TRBD1 (5 bases). This CDR3 has 15 residues. Looked up from germline, CDR1 is SGHTA and CDR2 is FQGNSA. Deletions cut 3 bases from V and 4 bases from J, with 15 bases between.

The chain recombines TRBV5-6 with TRBJ1-1; a possible D gene is TRBD1 (5 bases). The V end lost 4 bases, the J end lost 11 bases, and 15 bases lay between the germline ends. The CDR3 covers 12 residues. From germline, CDR1 is SGHDT and CDR2 YYEEEE. CDR3 loop: CASSRTRGWAFF. DNA for the CDR3: TGTGCCAGCAGCCGGACTCGGGGGTGGGCTTTCTTT.

This clone has just one count. This chain joins TRBV5-6 and TRBJ1-2; D gene uncertain. Trimming took 2 bases from V and 7 from J, leaving 6 bases between them. The CDR3 has 11 amino acids. Germline CDR1 SGHDT, CDR2 YYEEEE. The chain's CDR3 is CASSFSVGYTF. DNA for the CDR3: TGTGCCAGCAGCTTTTCCGTTGGCTACACCTTC. Based on the CDR3 plus reference TRBV5-6 and TRBJ1-2, the full variable domain is DAGVTQSPTHLIKTRGQQVTLRCSPKSGHDTVSWYQQALGQGPQFIFQYYEEEERQRGNFPDRFSGHQFPNYSSELNVNALLLGDSALYLCASSFSVGYTFGSGTRLTVV.

V is TRBV7-3 and J is TRBJ2-4; perhaps TRBD1 as D (6 bases). In germline, CDR1 is SGHTA, CDR2 FQGTGA. V was shortened by 5 bases and J by 7 bases, with 21 bases between the two germline ends. The CDR3 length is 16 residues. The CDR3 region has the DNA TGTGCCAGCAGCCCCTGGGGGCCGCCTGAGGGGAACATTCAGTACTTC. Translation gives CASSPWGPPEGNIQYF.

The chain combines TRBV4-2 with TRBJ1-2; tentatively, D is TRBD1 (6 bases). Trimming pared 5 bases from V and 1 base from J, leaving 23 bases between. Germline assignment: CDR1 LGHNA and CDR2 YNFKEQ. The CDR3 sequence is 18 residues long. The CDR3 bases are TGTGCCAGCAGCTTGGTACGAGACAGGCGTCCTTATAACTATGGCTACACCTTC. Its protein product is CASSLVRDRRPYNYGYTF.